These T cell receptor beta chains were read from a single sample in a study of shared clonotypes between healthy human individuals. Using immunoSEQ multiplex PCR, the repertoire was profiled, and TCRdb retains in-frame clones only, with some absent. The table shows some 800,000 clones, with about 91% occurring only once. Sequencing was carried out using naive CD8+ T cells sorted from blood. The receptors were sampled from a man aged 30 to 39 in good health. CDR3s include the opening cysteine and the closing phenylalanine or tryptophan. A D gene is named only where the DNA matches it firmly. Clone size appears in some rows only: once, few, many, or a class for an expanded clone.

D gene	CDR3 length	clone size	J gene	V gene	CDR3 DNA	CDR3 protein
-	14	-	TRBJ2-5	TRBV2	TGTGCCAGCGGGGGCAGGGGCTTCCAAGAGACCCAGTACTTC	CASGGRGFQETQYF
TRBD2	14	-	TRBJ2-7	TRBV27	TGTGCCAGCAGGACTAGCGGGAGAGACTACGAGCAGTACTTC	CASRTSGRDYEQYF
TRBD2	16	-	TRBJ2-7	TRBV28	TGTGCCAGCAGTCCGGGACTAGCGGGAGTATCCTACGAGCAGTACTTC	CASSPGLAGVSYEQYF
-	13	-	TRBJ2-7	TRBV7-9	TGTGCCAGCAGCTTACAGGGCCGCTACGAGCAGTACTTC	CASSLQGRYEQYF
-	15	-	TRBJ2-7	TRBV9	TGTGCCAGCAGCGTAGAATCTGGACAAGGATACGAGCAGTACTTC	CASSVESGQGYEQYF
TRBD2	16	-	TRBJ2-3	TRBV18	TGTGCCAGCTCACCACCTAGCGGGAGTGTTGCAGATACGCAGTATTTT	CASSPPSGSVADTQYF
-	14	-	TRBJ1-4	TRBV5-1	TGCGCCAGCAGCTTGAGGCCACGAGATGAAAAACTGTTTTTT	CASSLRPRDEKLFF
-	13	-	TRBJ2-7	TRBV5-1	TGCGCCAGCAGCTTGGCGGCTACCTACGAGCAGTACTTC	CASSLAATYEQYF
-	14	-	TRBJ2-5	TRBV11-2	TGTGCCAGCAGCACGTACCTCACGGGAGAGACCCAGTACTTC	CASSTYLTGETQYF
-	15	-	TRBJ1-2	TRBV27	TGTGCCAGCAGGGGGGTAGAAGGGGCTACATATGGCTACACCTTC	CASRGVEGATYGYTF
TRBD2	16	-	TRBJ2-7	TRBV27	TGTGTCAGCAGTCCAGGGACTAGCGGGAGGCCCTACGAGCAGTACTTC	CVSSPGTSGRPYEQYF
TRBD2	18	-	TRBJ2-1	TRBV11-2	TGTGCCAGCAGCAAAGGACTAGCGGGTCCTTGGGACTACAATGAGCAGTTCTTC	CASSKGLAGPWDYNEQFF
-	16	-	TRBJ1-1	TRBV28	TGTGCCAGCAGTCCCCGTGGGGGGCGGACGAACACTGAAGCTTTCTTT	CASSPRGGRTNTEAFF
-	14	-	TRBJ2-7	TRBV19	TGTGCCAGTAGTATACTAGCTACGGACTACGAGCAGTACTTC	CASSILATDYEQYF
TRBD1	15	-	TRBJ2-7	TRBV4-1	TGCGCCAGCAGCCAAGATCCGACAGGGTGGAACGAGCAGTACTTC	CASSQDPTGWNEQYF
-	15	once	TRBJ1-3	TRBV9	TGTGCCAGCAGCGGGAAACAGGGCTCTGGAAACACCATATATTTT	CASSGKQGSGNTIYF
-	15	-	TRBJ2-1	TRBV5-1	TGCGCCAGCAGCACCCGGGACCCTCCCGCTGGTGAGCAGTTCTTC	CASSTRDPPAGEQFF
-	15	once	TRBJ2-1	TRBV6-1	TGTGCCAGCATGGGACGGGAGTCCTACTACAATGAGCAGTTCTTC	CASMGRESYYNEQFF
-	13	-	TRBJ2-7	TRBV7-5	TGTGCCAGAAGCTCAAAGAAAGGCCACGAGCAGTACTTC	CARSSKKGHEQYF
TRBD1	14	-	TRBJ2-5	TRBV5-8	TGTGCCATGTTTACCGGGACAGGGGAAGAGACCCAGTACTTC	CAMFTGTGEETQYF
TRBD1	15	-	TRBJ1-4	TRBV28	TGTGCCAGCAGTTCTTACAGGGGGGCTAATGAAAAACTGTTTTTT	CASSSYRGANEKLFF
-	15	-	TRBJ1-6	TRBV11-2	TGTGCCAGCAGCTCAATACAGGGACGAAATTCACCCCTCCACTTT	CASSSIQGRNSPLHF
TRBD2	14	-	TRBJ2-7	TRBV5-4	TGTGCCAGCAGCCCCGGGACTAATGACTACGAGCAGTACTTC	CASSPGTNDYEQYF
TRBD2	17	-	TRBJ2-3	TRBV27	TGTGCCAGCAGTTTATCGGCAAGCGGGATAAGCACAGATACGCAGTATTTT	CASSLSASGISTDTQYF
-	15	-	TRBJ1-1	TRBV27	TGTGCCAGCAGAATTCAGTCGCGATCCAACACTGAAGCTTTCTTT	CASRIQSRSNTEAFF
-	16	-	TRBJ2-5	TRBV4-1	TGCGCCAGCAGCCAGGTGACAGTGAGTATACAAGAGACCCAGTACTTC	CASSQVTVSIQETQYF
-	14	-	TRBJ1-2	TRBV6-5	TGTGCCAGCAGTTACTCCGCTGCCCTCTATGGCTACACCTTC	CASSYSAALYGYTF
-	14	-	TRBJ2-1	TRBV11-2	TGTGCCAGCAGCTCCCGGGACGGACTATGGAGGCAGTTCTTC	CASSSRDGLWRQFF
-	15	-	TRBJ1-1	TRBV5-4	TGTGCCAGCAGCTTGGACGGACAAACGAACACTGAAGCTTTCTTT	CASSLDGQTNTEAFF
TRBD2	15	-	TRBJ2-1	TRBV5-4	TGTGCCAGCAGCTCTTGGACTAGCGGGAGGGCCTGGCAGTTCTTC	CASSSWTSGRAWQFF
TRBD1	18	-	TRBJ2-1	TRBV7-9	TGTGCCAGCAGCCCCGTGGACAGGACCTACAATTCCTACAATGAGCAGTTCTTC	CASSPVDRTYNSYNEQFF
-	12	-	TRBJ2-7	TRBV28	TGTGCCAGCGGGGCAACCTCCTACGAGCAGTACTTC	CASGATSYEQYF
TRBD1	15	-	TRBJ2-7	TRBV13	TGTGCCAGCAGCTTAGCCGACAGGGGGGACTACGAGCAGTACTTC	CASSLADRGDYEQYF
TRBD1	15	-	TRBJ2-7	TRBV11-2	TGTGCCAGCAGTCACCCGGGACAGGGGGCCTACGAGCAGTACTTC	CASSHPGQGAYEQYF
-	14	-	TRBJ2-7	TRBV27	TGTGCCAGCAGTTCGTACAGGGAAATCTACGAGCAGTACTTC	CASSSYREIYEQYF
-	15	-	TRBJ1-4	TRBV5-1	TGCGCCAGCAGCCCGGAGGGGGGCGTTAATGAAAAACTGTTTTTT	CASSPEGGVNEKLFF
-	14	-	TRBJ2-3	TRBV14	TGTGCCAGCAGCCAAGAGGGCTTGGGGGATACGCAGTATTTT	CASSQEGLGDTQYF
TRBD1	17	-	TRBJ2-5	TRBV10-2	TGCGCCAGCAGTGAGTCCCTGGCGACAGGGTATGAAGAGACCCAGTACTTC	CASSESLATGYEETQYF
-	13	-	TRBJ2-7	TRBV27	TGTGCCAGCAGTTGGAACCGTGCCTACGAGCAGTACTTC	CASSWNRAYEQYF
TRBD2	15	-	TRBJ2-1	TRBV2	TGTGCCAGCCCCGGCTCCGGGAGGTACTCAAATGAGCAGTTCTTC	CASPGSGRYSNEQFF
-	14	-	TRBJ2-7	TRBV11-2	TGTGCCAGCAGTTCCCCCTGGGGCGCCTACGAGCAGTACTTC	CASSSPWGAYEQYF
TRBD2	16	-	TRBJ2-7	TRBV7-2	TGTGCCAGCAGCTCCGCCCTCCGAAGCGGGACTTACGAGCAGTACTTC	CASSSALRSGTYEQYF
-	11	-	TRBJ2-1	TRBV27	TGTGCCAGCAGTCCGGGCGGACTGATGTTCTTC	CASSPGGLMFF
-	13	-	TRBJ2-1	TRBV4-1	TGCGCCAGCAGCCAAGTTTTGACTACCGAGCAGTTCTTC	CASSQVLTTEQFF
TRBD1	14	-	TRBJ1-1	TRBV29-1	TGCAGCGTTGAAGAGGGGGTGAGGGGGCCTGAAGCTTTCTTT	CSVEEGVRGPEAFF
-	14	-	TRBJ2-7	TRBV29-1	TGCAGCGTTGAAGACGCCAGGACCTCCTACGAGCAGTACTTC	CSVEDARTSYEQYF
-	19	-	TRBJ2-1	TRBV10-3	TGTGCCATCAGTGAGTCAAGCGTAGCGGTCCGGGGGTCCTACAATGAGCAGTTCTTC	CAISESSVAVRGSYNEQFF
TRBD2	13	-	TRBJ2-7	TRBV29-1	TGCAGCGTTGAGCGGGAGTCTGCCTACGAGCAGTACTTC	CSVERESAYEQYF
-	13	-	TRBJ2-7	TRBV7-9	TGTGCCAGCAGCTCCTGGGACACTGTCGAGCAGTACTTC	CASSSWDTVEQYF
-	14	once	TRBJ1-5	TRBV5-6	TGTGCCAGCAGCTTGGGCCGTTCGGGTCAGCCCCAGCATTTT	CASSLGRSGQPQHF
-	15	-	TRBJ2-2	TRBV6-5	TGTGCCAGCACCGGTCTAGGTGGTAGCACCGGGGAGCTGTTTTTT	CASTGLGGSTGELFF
-	12	-	TRBJ2-2	TRBV6-6	TGTGCCAGCAGTGGAGGGCTCGGGGAGCTGTTTTTT	CASSGGLGELFF
TRBD2	14	-	TRBJ2-7	TRBV27	TGTGCCAGCAGTTTGACTAGCGGGGGGCTCGAGCAGTACTTC	CASSLTSGGLEQYF
TRBD1	15	-	TRBJ1-2	TRBV5-4	TGTGCCAGCAGCCTACCGGACAGGGCAGACTATGGCTACACCTTC	CASSLPDRADYGYTF
-	13	-	TRBJ2-7	TRBV6-5	TGTGCCAGCAGTTATTCCGACTCCTACGAGCAGTACTTC	CASSYSDSYEQYF
-	15	once	TRBJ2-1	TRBV30	TGTGCCTGGAGTGTAAGAAGCGGCCCAGGAAATGAGCAGTTCTTC	CAWSVRSGPGNEQFF
-	11	-	TRBJ2-1	TRBV20-1	TGCAGTGCCTGCGAGTGGAATGAGCAGTTCTTC	CSACEWNEQFF